This T cell receptor beta chain was found in a study of response to subunit inactivated influenza vaccine (dated by TCRdb to about 2018). Broadly, across the study: Deep quantitative profiling of the T cell receptor repertoire was used in the study to follow responses to a trivalent subunit inactivated influenza vaccine.

The germline V gene provides CDR1 SGHAT and CDR2 FQNNGV. Counted from cysteine to phenylalanine, this CDR3 has 15 amino acids. The CDR3 DNA has 45 bases and is translated from base 1. V sheds 3 bases and J sheds 3 bases, leaving 14 bases between their ends. Findings and caveats that apply to the study as a whole: It was suggested by the authors that each seasonal influenza vaccination may recruit only a limited number of new T cells.

The method behind the library was RT-PCR. Sequencing was performed on an Illumina HiSeq 2500. TCRdb reran the public reads through fastp at Q25 and MiXCR, keeping productive beta chains. When rows share a CDR3 protein, they turn into one entry using the most common DNA and genes. The sample table shows under 850,000 distinct CDR3 sequences, and less than 20% are seen once. 11% of the sample rests with the top ten. This clonotype was seen more than once but under ten times. Its binding antigen is unknown. No base quality information exists; no much larger clone differs at one position. This sequence originates from a man aged 45-65 years who received an inactivated influenza vaccine. Donor details come from another sample of the same person, matched by shared clones. This receptor chain uses TRBV11-2 and TRBJ1-1, with the identity of the D gene unclear. The specimen was PBMCs from blood, collected more than 4 days after vaccination. CDR3 sequence: CASSLVPPGYTEAFF. The DNA is TGTGCCAGCAGCTTGGTGCCCCCGGGGTACACTGAAGCTTTCTTT.